A single sample is the source of the 25 T cell receptor beta chains below, sequenced in a study of T cell clonality in common variable immunodeficiency. Points from the study as a whole: In common variable immunodeficiency, TCR beta chains reportedly carried fewer deletions and N-nucleotide insertions.

TCRdb's copy holds only in-frame clones and misses some; the assay was immunoSEQ multiplex PCR. The sample includes 20,000 or so clones, none of them occurring once. Their specific antigens are unknown. The sequenced material came from peripheral blood mononuclear cells. The receptors stem from a human donor with common variable immunodeficiency.

This clone was counted at least ten times. The read terminates 3 residues before the CDR3 end, so the remaining end is supplied by the germline J gene. The V and J genes are TRBV20-1 and TRBJ2-3, with 11 nucleotides matching TRBD2. There are 15 residues in the CDR3. The V gene end was trimmed by 4 bases and the J gene end by 6 bases; junction bases not matched to a gene: 9. From germline, CDR1 is DFQATT and CDR2 SNEGSKA (reference sequence). CDR3 bases read: TGCAGTGCTAAGGAACTAGCGGGAGCATTTGATACG. Amino acids: CSAKELAGAFDT. The CDR3, in full, reads CSAKELAGAFDTQYF.

This clone was picked up many times. The read terminates 3 residues before the CDR3 end, so the remaining end is supplied by the germline J gene. This sequence joins TRBV19 and TRBJ2-3, with D perhaps TRBD2 (7 bases). This CDR3 comprises 16 residues. Germline values: CDR1 LNHDA, CDR2 SQIVND (reference sequence). Trimming removed 5 bases at V and 5 bases at J, with 20 bases between. The covered CDR3 bases are TGTGCCAGTAGTGATCCAATGGGGGGGCCGAAAGATACG. This encodes CASSDPMGGPKDT. The whole CDR3 protein reads CASSDPMGGPKDTQYF.

This clone has a count of ten or more. The read terminates 3 residues before the CDR3 end, so the remaining end is supplied by the germline J gene. The gene calls are TRBV2 and TRBJ2-5; D is ambiguous. CDR1 SNHLY and CDR2 FYNNEI come from the germline V gene. The length of the CDR3 is 13 residues. V dropped 4 bases and J dropped 3 bases, with 9 bases sitting between them. Incomplete CDR3 DNA: TGTGCCAGCAGTGGTAGTAGTAAAGAGACC. Residues: CASSGSSKET. The entire CDR3 sequence reads CASSGSSKETQYF.

This clone has ten or more counts. The read ends 3 residues before the CDR3 terminus; that terminus is restored from the germline J gene. The V call is TRBV20-1, the J call TRBJ2-1; 11 bases agree with TRBD2. Germline values: CDR1 DFQATT, CDR2 SNEGSKA (reference sequence). This CDR3 has 15 amino acids. V lost 3 bases to trimming and J lost 0 bases; unmatched junction nucleotides: 1. Incomplete CDR3 DNA: TGCAGTGCTAGGGGACTAGCGGCCTCCTACAATGAG. It codes for CSARGLAASYNE. The complete CDR3 sequence is CSARGLAASYNEQFF.

This clone was recorded many times. The read ends 3 residues shy of where the CDR3 ends; the end is completed using the germline J gene. The chain is built from TRBV11-3 and TRBJ2-7; 9 bases map to TRBD2. Germline V lookup: CDR1 SGHNT, CDR2 YENEEA. This CDR3 is 13 amino acids long. V dropped 5 bases and J dropped 4; count of bases not matched to a gene: 3. The sequenced part of the CDR3 DNA is TGTGCCAGCAGCGTTAGCGGGAGTTACGAG. Encoded protein: CASSVSGSYE. The entire CDR3 protein reads CASSVSGSYEQYF.

This clone was counted many times. Read data end 3 residues before the CDR3 end; the end is taken from the germline J gene. This chain links TRBV7-9 with TRBJ2-7; 7 bases fit TRBD1. Trimming removed 5 bases from V and 4 bases from J; junction bases left unmatched: 2. The CDR3 totals 12 residues. CDR1 and CDR2 from the germline V gene are SEHNR and FQNEAQ (reference sequence). This CDR3 reads CASSEQGYEQYF. The sequenced CDR3 bases are TGTGCCAGCAGCGAACAGGGGTACGAG.

This clone was counted ten times or more. Read data end 3 residues before the CDR3 end; the end is taken from the germline J gene. The chain links TRBV19 to TRBJ1-5, with TRBD1 as a possible D gene (6 bases). Looked up from germline, CDR1 is LNHDA and CDR2 is SQIVND (reference sequence). Trimming took 3 bases from V and 0 from J, leaving 12 bases between them. The CDR3 length is 16 residues. Partial CDR3 DNA: TGTGCCAGTAGTATTGGGGGACAAATTAGCAATCAGCCC. It specifies CASSIGGQISNQP. In full, the CDR3 reads CASSIGGQISNQPQHF.

The table lists this clone with many counts. The read halts 3 residues ahead of the CDR3 end, with the missing end drawn from the germline J gene. The chain carries TRBV11-2 and TRBJ2-5; the D gene is possibly TRBD1 (6 bases). This CDR3 region has 13 residues. Germline CDR1 reads SGHAT; CDR2 reads FQNNGV. V lost 5 bases and J 5 bases, leaving 12 bases between the germline ends. The CDR3 loop reads CASSQQGSETQYF. CDR3 bases read: TGTGCCAGCAGCCAACAGGGTAGTGAGACC. Full variable domain (rest looked up from reference TRBV11-2 and TRBJ2-5): EAGVAQSPRYKIIEKRQSVAFWCNPISGHATLYWYQQILGQGPKLLIQFQNNGVVDDSQLPKDRFSAERLKGVDSTLKIQPAKLEDSAVYLCASSQQGSETQYFGPGTRLLVL.

A note on this clone: The CDR3 end lies 3 residues beyond the end of the read and is filled in from the germline J gene. This chain uses TRBV11-1 with TRBJ2-7; 7 bases are a match to TRBD2. The CDR3 is made up of 13 amino acids. V gave up 6 bases and J gave up 2 bases; unmatched junction bases: 4. The germline gives CDR1 SGHAT, CDR2 FQDESV (reference sequence). The CDR3: CASREAGAYEQYF. The sequenced part of the CDR3 DNA is TGTGCCAGCAGGGAGGCGGGAGCCTACGAG.

This clone showed up many times. The CDR3 end falls 3 residues outside the read, so it is completed with the germline J gene. V usage is TRBV5-1 and J usage is TRBJ2-3; the match to TRBD2 covers 10 bases. With 0 bases clipped from V and 4 bases from J, the junction kept 2 bases outside the gene matches. The CDR3 covers 15 residues. Germline-derived CDR1 and CDR2 are SGHRS and YFSETQ. The CDR3 is CASSLGLAGADTQYF. Incomplete CDR3 DNA: TGCGCCAGCAGCTTGGGCCTAGCGGGAGCAGATACG.

This clone was counted many times. The CDR3 is cut off 3 residues early in the read; its end comes from the germline J gene. The chain couples TRBV7-9 to TRBJ2-1, with 13 bases matching TRBD2. J gave up 7 bases and V 5 bases, and 5 bases lay outside the gene matches. Germline V gives CDR1 SEHNR, CDR2 FQNEAQ (reference sequence). The CDR3 runs to 15 residues. Here the CDR3 reads CASSPRTSGGNEQFF. The part of the CDR3 DNA that was read is TGTGCCAGCAGCCCCAGGACTAGCGGGGGTAATGAG. Variable domain in full (rest from reference TRBV7-9 and TRBJ2-1): DTGVSQNPRHKITKRGQNVTFRCDPISEHNRLYWYRQTLGQGPEFLTYFQNEAQLEKSRLLSDRFSAERPKGSFSTLEIQRTEQGDSAMYLCASSPRTSGGNEQFFGPGTRLTVL.

This clone has ten or more counts. The CDR3 extends 3 residues past the end of the read, so its final part is completed from the germline J gene. The chain joins TRBV20-1 to TRBJ2-7; a possible D gene is TRBD1 (5 bases). Trimming pared 5 bases from V and 1 base from J, leaving 18 bases between. The CDR3 runs to 15 residues. The V gene's germline CDR1 is DFQATT and CDR2 SNEGSKA (reference sequence). CDR3 in amino acids: CSAPLRSTGSYEQYF. Partial CDR3 DNA: TGCAGTGCTCCCCTCCGGTCCACAGGTTCCTACGAG.

This clone showed up just a few times. The CDR3 end is not reached by the read, which stops 3 residues before it; the germline J gene fills it in. The V call is TRBV20-1, the J call TRBJ1-1, with D tentatively TRBD1 (5 bases). V dropped 2 bases and J dropped 3 bases, with 10 bases sitting between them. The CDR3 consists of 13 residues. Germline V CDR1 and CDR2: DFQATT, SNEGSKA (reference sequence). CDR3 DNA, as far as it was read: TGCAGTGCTAGAAGACCGGGGGACACTGAA. Translated: CSARRPGDTE. From start to end, the CDR3 is CSARRPGDTEAFF.

This clone was counted ten times or more. The CDR3 is cut off 3 residues early in the read; its end comes from the germline J gene. The genes are TRBV19 and TRBJ1-5; no definite D call. The CDR3 totals 13 residues. The ends were cut back, 3 bases at V and 3 bases at J, with 6 bases in the middle. Germline-derived CDR1 and CDR2 are LNHDA and SQIVND (reference sequence). The DNA read from the CDR3 is TGTGCCAGTAGTATCTATACCAATCAGCCC. It encodes CASSIYTNQP. The full CDR3 sequence reads CASSIYTNQPQHF.

This clone came up many times. The sequence runs out 3 residues before the end of the CDR3; the remainder is reconstructed from the germline J gene. The gene calls are TRBV10-1 and TRBJ2-1; 13 bases fit TRBD2. Per germline, CDR1 WNHNN and CDR2 SYGVQD (reference sequence). CDR3 size: 16 residues. J gave up 8 bases and V 6 bases, and 10 bases lay outside the gene matches. The part of the CDR3 DNA that was read is TGCGCCAGCAGCGCCGGGACTAGCGGGAATGGCGATGAG. It translates to CASSAGTSGNGDE. The complete CDR3 protein is CASSAGTSGNGDEQFF.

This clone has at least ten counts. From the germline J gene comes the end of the CDR3, since the read stops 3 residues before it. V and J are TRBV2 and TRBJ2-1; TRBD2 is a possible D gene (6 bases). Germline values: CDR1 SNHLY, CDR2 FYNNEI. Trimming pared 6 bases from V and 8 bases from J, leaving 14 bases between. CDR3 length: 13 residues. The sequenced CDR3 bases are TGTGCCAGCAGAGGAGACGGGGGTGATGAG. The encoded protein is CASRGDGGDE. The entire CDR3 protein is CASRGDGGDEQFF.

This clone was observed at least ten times. The read ends 3 residues before the CDR3 terminus; that terminus is restored from the germline J gene. V and J are TRBV20-1 and TRBJ2-6, with 8 bases identical to TRBD1. V lost 1 base and J lost 0; bases outside the gene matches: 2. The germline V gene has CDR1 DFQATT and CDR2 SNEGSKA (reference sequence). This CDR3 spans 16 amino acids. CDR3 in amino acids: CSARGQGLSGANVLTF. Incomplete CDR3 DNA: TGCAGTGCTAGAGGACAGGGGCTCTCTGGGGCCAACGTC.

This clone was seen many times. Read coverage stops 3 residues before the CDR3 terminus; the germline J gene supplies the remainder. V is TRBV20-1 and J is TRBJ2-7; TRBD2 matches 7 bases. The V gene's germline CDR1 is DFQATT and CDR2 SNEGSKA (reference sequence). This CDR3 region has 13 residues. The junction had 6 bases not matched to a gene; V was cut back by 1 base and J by 6 bases. The CDR3 protein is CSARGAGAGEQYF. Incomplete CDR3 DNA: TGCAGTGCTAGAGGTGCGGGAGCAGGCGAG.

There are many counts of this clone. Read sequence stops 3 residues before the CDR3 end, and the germline J gene provides the missing end. The chain couples TRBV7-9 to TRBJ2-6, with D possibly TRBD1 on 5 matching bases. Germline values: CDR1 SEHNR, CDR2 FQNEAQ (reference sequence). Trimming cost V 6 bases and J 4 bases, with 13 bases left between them. This CDR3 has 15 residues. Partial CDR3 DNA: TGTGCCAGCAGTAACGCAGGGTCCGGGGCCAACGTC. It specifies CASSNAGSGANV. The full CDR3 is CASSNAGSGANVLTF. The variable domain in full, with the rest retrieved from reference TRBV7-9 and TRBJ2-6, is DTGVSQNPRHKITKRGQNVTFRCDPISEHNRLYWYRQTLGQGPEFLTYFQNEAQLEKSRLLSDRFSAERPKGSFSTLEIQRTEQGDSAMYLCASSNAGSGANVLTFGAGSRLTVL.

This clone was observed many times. The CDR3 end falls 3 residues outside the read, so it is completed with the germline J gene. V and J are TRBV10-1 and TRBJ2-1; D remains unclear. Trimming cost V 6 bases and J 6 bases, with 6 bases left between them. Germline-derived CDR1 and CDR2 are WNHNN and SYGVQD (reference sequence). CDR3 length equals 11 residues. The CDR3 loop reads CASSTGNEQFF. The CDR3 DNA, read in part, is TGCGCCAGCAGCACGGGCAATGAG.

By sample fraction, this clone is medium-sized (0.01 to 0.1%). Coverage ceases 3 residues before the CDR3 finishes, and the germline J gene fills in the end. The chain joins TRBV20-1 to TRBJ2-1, with D possibly being TRBD2 (6 bases). The CDR3 sequence is 15 residues long. Germline-derived CDR1 and CDR2 are DFQATT and SNEGSKA (reference sequence). V shed 0 bases and J shed 2 bases, with 11 bases lying between them. The sequenced part of the CDR3 DNA is TGCAGTGCTAGAGATGGGGGACTTGCCTACAATGAG. Residues: CSARDGGLAYNE. The whole CDR3 sequence is CSARDGGLAYNEQFF.

Note on this clone: Read coverage stops 3 residues before the CDR3 terminus; the germline J gene supplies the remainder. The chain uses TRBV5-1 and TRBJ2-5; 7 positions agree with TRBD1. Germline V lookup: CDR1 SGHRS, CDR2 YFSETQ. There are 15 residues in the CDR3. V shed 0 bases and J 2 bases; nucleotides not matched to a gene: 4. The CDR3 spells CASSLEQGRQETQYF. The covered CDR3 bases are TGCGCCAGCAGCTTGGAACAGGGGCGGCAAGAGACC.

This clone was counted at least ten times. The read falls 3 residues short of the CDR3 end, and the missing part is taken from the germline J gene. The chain employs TRBV2 and TRBJ1-4; 7 nucleotides match TRBD1. Germline loops: CDR1 SNHLY, CDR2 FYNNEI. This CDR3 comprises 13 residues. The trim removed 10 bases at V and 7 bases at J, leaving 9 bases unmatched. CDR3 residues: CATRQGVGEKLFF. The CDR3 bases that were read are TGTGCCACACGACAGGGCGTTGGTGAAAAA.

This clone has a count of ten or more. The sequence runs out 3 residues before the end of the CDR3; the remainder is reconstructed from the germline J gene. The V gene is TRBV5-1, the J gene TRBJ1-1, with TRBD1 as a possible D gene (6 bases). CDR1 is SGHRS and CDR2 is YFSETQ in the germline V gene. The V end was cut by 3 bases, the J end by 1 base, with 13 bases between. The CDR3 runs 15 residues. CDR3 bases read: TGCGCCAGCAGCTCGGCGACAGGTGGGAACACTGAA. As protein: CASSSATGGNTE. The full-length CDR3 reads as CASSSATGGNTEAFF.

In its sample, this clone was seen many times. Sequencing ends 3 residues short of the CDR3 end; the germline J gene provides the rest. The chain joins TRBV2 to TRBJ2-7; TRBD2 matches at 14 bases. V shed 4 bases, J shed 0 bases, and the junction held 5 bases outside the gene matches. This CDR3 contains 17 residues. The V gene's germline CDR1 is SNHLY and CDR2 FYNNEI. The CDR3 bases that were read are TGTGCCAGCAGTGGAGGACTAGCGGGAGGCATCTCCTACGAG. It translates to CASSGGLAGGISYE. The complete CDR3 sequence is CASSGGLAGGISYEQYF.